These 2 T cell receptor beta chains originate from one sample sequenced in a study of cytomegalovirus exposure and HLA in healthy donors. The PCR was carried out with 60 Vbeta primers and 13 Jbeta primers. Produced via immunoSEQ multiplex PCR; TCRdb's table is partial and in-frame only. The table has some 100,000 clones, just under 75% seen once; the top ten hold 2% to 2.5%. What was sequenced was PBMCs. These receptors were obtained from a human donor in good health.

This sequence joins TRBV6-4 and TRBJ2-3; 7 nucleotides align to TRBD2. The CDR3 loop spans 15 amino acids. From germline, CDR1 is MRHNA and CDR2 SNTAGT. V shed 6 bases and J 3 bases; nucleotides not matched to a gene: 9. The CDR3 region has the DNA TGTGCCAGCAGCATGTGGTCGGGGGGTACAGATACGCAGTATTTT. Protein: CASSMWSGGTDTQYF.

The V gene is TRBV5-6, the J gene TRBJ1-5; D may be TRBD1 (5 bases). The CDR3 sequence is 15 residues long. V was shortened by 3 bases and J by 0 bases, with 10 bases between the two germline ends. CDR1 is SGHDT, CDR2 YYEEEE, per germline. CDR3 nucleotide sequence: TGTGCCAGCAGCTCGGGACTTTATAGCAATCAGCCCCAGCATTTT. This gives the protein CASSSGLYSNQPQHF. Combining the CDR3 with reference TRBV5-6 and TRBJ1-5 gives the whole variable domain DAGVTQSPTHLIKTRGQQVTLRCSPKSGHDTVSWYQQALGQGPQFIFQYYEEEERQRGNFPDRFSGHQFPNYSSELNVNALLLGDSALYLCASSSGLYSNQPQHFGDGTRLSIL.